This T cell receptor (beta chain) was recovered during a study of cytomegalovirus exposure and HLA in healthy donors. About the research overall: Of all 400 or so donors who were genotyped, roughly 81% belonged to the Caucasian-associated ancestry cluster. Whole-study findings and limits: It is likely that the observed cluster of highly shared sequence variants was a sequencing artifact. Apparent HLA restriction characterized most CMV-associated TCR beta chains in a later analysis. Around 160 TCR beta chains were listed as cytomegalovirus-associated.

The CDR3 runs to 14 residues. Per the germline V gene, CDR1 is SEHNR and CDR2 is FQNEAQ (reference sequence). Trimming shortened V by 3 bases and J by 1 base, and 10 bases separated the two germline ends. The PCR contained 60 Vbeta and 13 Jbeta primers. This table comes from immunoSEQ multiplex PCR, and its TCRdb copy is limited to in-frame clones, with some not included. The data contain 120,000 to 150,000 clones, less than 85% of them singletons. Points on this clone: Its antigen remains unknown.

The gene calls are TRBV7-9 and TRBJ2-7, with D possibly matching TRBD1 (5 bases). Sequencing input: PBMCs. The source is a middle-aged man in good health and CMV-seronegative. The CDR3 spells CASSFDSNSYEQYF. CDR3 DNA: TGTGCCAGCAGCTTCGACAGCAATTCCTACGAGCAGTACTTC.